These T cell receptor beta chains were read from a single sample in a study of blood T cell repertoires in COVID-19. Sequencing was performed with immunoSEQ multiplex PCR; in TCRdb, only in-frame clones are kept and a portion is missing. The sample consists of some 330,000 clones, 85% to 90% of them appearing once. The sequenced material came from PBMCs or T cells enriched from blood (not recorded which). The receptors stem from a man aged 30-40 years who had recovered from COVID-19. The CDR3 runs from the conserved cysteine through the conserved F or W. Each record gives: clone size, J gene, D gene, V gene, CDR3 DNA, CDR3 protein. A D gene is named only where the DNA matches it firmly. The size of a clone is reported for some rows only, either as once, few or many, or as a class for expanded clones.

>.|TRBJ2-7|TRBD2|TRBV24-1
TGTGCCACCGAGGGCGGGAGGTCCTACGAGCAGTACTTC
CATEGGRSYEQYF
>.|TRBJ2-4|.|TRBV21-1
TGTGCCAGCAGCAAAGACCTAAGAGAGAAAAACATTCAGTACTTC
CASSKDLREKNIQYF
>.|TRBJ1-6|TRBD1|TRBV30
TGTGCCTGGAGTGTGTGGGGACAGCTTATTTCACCCCTCCACTTT
CAWSVWGQLISPLHF
>.|TRBJ1-4|TRBD1|TRBV5-4
TGTGCCAGCAGCTCATTACAGGGGGGTGGTGAAAAACTGTTTTTT
CASSSLQGGGEKLFF
>.|TRBJ1-2|.|TRBV7-2
TGTGCCAGCACCCATGACGGGGGGCGCTTTAATGTAGGCTACACCTTC
CASTHDGGRFNVGYTF
>.|TRBJ1-3|TRBD1|TRBV5-1
TGCGCCAGCAGCTTAACCGGGACAGGCTCTGGAAACACCATATATTTT
CASSLTGTGSGNTIYF
>.|TRBJ1-1|.|TRBV7-9
TGTGCCAGCAGCTGGGCAGGGGTCAGGGGAACTGAAGCTTTCTTT
CASSWAGVRGTEAFF
>.|TRBJ2-3|.|TRBV6-1
TGTGCCAGCAGTGAGTCGGCACAGGCGGCCAGCACAGATACGCAGTATTTT
CASSESAQAASTDTQYF
>once|TRBJ1-1|TRBD1|TRBV2
TGTGCCAGCAGGGAACAGGGGGCGGGATTCACTGAAGCTTTCTTT
CASREQGAGFTEAFF
>.|TRBJ1-2|.|TRBV11-2
TGTGCCAGCAGCCGTGAGGCGGGAGCGGGCTATGGCTACACCTTC
CASSREAGAGYGYTF
>.|TRBJ1-1|.|TRBV5-1
TGCGCCAGCAGCTTGGCCGAGGGAATGGAGACTTTCTTT
CASSLAEGMETFF
>.|TRBJ1-5|.|TRBV2
TGTGCCAGCAGTGTTTATGAGAATCAGCCCCAGCATTTT
CASSVYENQPQHF
>.|TRBJ1-2|TRBD1|TRBV27
TGTGCCAGCAGTTTAGGGGGACAGGGGTTTCATGGCTACACCTTC
CASSLGGQGFHGYTF
>.|TRBJ1-4|.|TRBV23-1
TGCGCCAGCTGCCCCCAGACAGCAGCAACTAATGAAAAACTGTTTTTT
CASCPQTAATNEKLFF
>.|TRBJ2-7|TRBD2|TRBV19
TGTGCCAGTAGTTGGGGGACCGTAGCGGGACTGTCCTACGCGCAGTACTTC
CASSWGTVAGLSYAQYF
>.|TRBJ1-3|.|TRBV28
TGTGCCAGCAGCCGAATGGGGCTGGGGGCTGGTGGAAACACCATATATTTT
CASSRMGLGAGGNTIYF